These 28 T cell receptor beta chains came from one sample sequenced in a study of T-cell memory formation after mild COVID-19. Via MiXCR, TCRdb re-called the 5' RACE reads, giving one row per CDR3 protein. The table has almost 550,000 distinct CDR3 sequences, over 20% seen once; the top ten hold roughly an eighth. Sequenced: PBMCs or a T cell subset sorted from them (not recorded which). The receptors derive from an adult woman who had mild COVID-19 (a few samples of this study predate the infection). Cell type and time point are not known.

The chain links TRBV9 to TRBJ1-2; 7 bases agree with TRBD1. After removal of 4 bases from V and 5 bases from J, the junction contained 20 bases not matched to a gene. The CDR3 is made up of 18 amino acids. Germline V gene data show CDR1 as SGDLS and CDR2 as YYNGEE. CDR3 coding DNA: TGTGCCAGCAGCTCCCCCAAGAGGGCCGGGACAGCTTTTTATGGCTACACCTTC. This sequence encodes CASSSPKRAGTAFYGYTF.

The table lists this clonotype with many counts. The chain uses TRBV9 and TRBJ2-1, with 11 bases identical to TRBD1. Germline-derived CDR1 and CDR2 are SGDLS and YYNGEE. This CDR3 contains 18 residues. V dropped 0 bases and J dropped 4; count of bases not matched to a gene: 9. The CDR3 nucleotides read TGTGCCAGCAGCGTAGCTACAGGTGGGGACAGGGGGTACAATGAGCAGTTCTTC. Translation gives CASSVATGGDRGYNEQFF.

This clonotype was detected a few times. The V gene is TRBV29-1, the J gene TRBJ2-2; possibly TRBD1 or TRBD2 for D (6 bases each). Deletions cut 4 bases from V and 2 bases from J, with 8 bases between. This CDR3 contains 13 residues. CDR1 is SQVTM and CDR2 is ANQGSEA in the germline V gene. CDR3: CSVGGANTGELFF. Written as DNA, the CDR3 is TGCAGCGTTGGGGGGGCCAACACCGGGGAGCTGTTTTTT.

The chain links TRBV5-1 to TRBJ2-1; TRBD2 agrees at 10 bases. Germline loops: CDR1 SGHRS, CDR2 YFSETQ. This CDR3 region has 14 residues. V lost 7 bases to trimming and J lost 9 bases; unmatched junction nucleotides: 10. The CDR3 here is CASEPSGSIAEQFF. CDR3 nucleotides: TGCGCCAGCGAACCTAGCGGGAGCATCGCTGAGCAGTTCTTC.

V usage is TRBV21-1 and J usage is TRBJ2-3; the table calls TRBD2, which could not be checked here. TRBV21-1 is labeled a pseudogene. This CDR3 spans 15 amino acids. The CDR3 bases are TGTGCCAGCAGTAGGGGACTCCCGGACACAGATACGCAGTATTTT. Residues: CASSRGLPDTDTQYF.

In its sample, this clonotype was seen a few times. The chain couples TRBV2 to TRBJ2-3; D gene unclear. This CDR3 has 16 amino acids. The germline gives CDR1 SNHLY, CDR2 FYNNEI. Trimming left V 6 bases short and J 2 bases short, with 18 bases between. CDR3 in amino acids: CASRWGVTISTDTQYF. The CDR3 nucleotides read TGTGCCAGCAGGTGGGGTGTTACCATCTCCACAGATACGCAGTATTTT.

The V call is TRBV12-3 or TRBV12-4, the J call TRBJ2-2, with 8 nucleotides matching TRBD1. V was pared by 7 bases and J by 1 base, with 5 bases of the junction left unmatched. The CDR3 runs 15 residues. CDR3 DNA sequence: TGTGCCAGCAAGTCAGGGGGCCTGAACACCGGGGAGCTGTTTTTT. It translates to CASKSGGLNTGELFF.

CDR3 in DNA: TGTGCCAGCAGCTTACCCTTACAGGGGGTAACCGGGGAGCTGTTTTTT. This gives the protein CASSLPLQGVTGELFF. The rearrangement joins TRBV7-6 to TRBJ2-2; 8 nucleotides match TRBD1. The J segment lost 5 bases and the V segment lost 2 bases, leaving 7 bases of the junction unmatched. The germline CDR1 and CDR2 sequences are SGHVS and FNYEAQ. This CDR3 region has 16 residues.

This clonotype occurred a few times. J is TRBJ2-2 and V is TRBV5-1; D is uncertain. CDR1 and CDR2 (germline): SGHRS, YFSETQ. V dropped 0 bases and J dropped 7 bases, with 16 bases sitting between them. There are 16 residues in the CDR3. The CDR3 region is CASSLANRVSGGELFF. The CDR3 coding sequence is TGCGCCAGCAGCTTGGCCAACCGGGTGTCGGGCGGGGAGCTGTTTTTT.

This clonotype was counted only a few times. This CDR3 reads CASSLARTVFIGGYTF. The DNA of the CDR3 is TGTGCCAGCAGCTTAGCGAGGACAGTGTTTATAGGGGGCTACACCTTC. The gene calls are TRBV7-2 and TRBJ1-2; TRBD1 is a possible D gene (6 bases). The ends were cut back, 0 bases at V and 8 bases at J, with 19 bases in the middle. The germline CDR1 and CDR2 sequences are SGHTA and FQGNSA. The length of the CDR3 is 16 residues.

The V gene is TRBV9, the J gene TRBJ1-5, with D unresolved. The CDR3 extends over 14 amino acids. V lost 0 bases and J 2 bases, leaving 6 bases between the germline ends. CDR1 is SGDLS and CDR2 is YYNGEE in the germline V gene. Written as DNA, the CDR3 is TGTGCCAGCAGCGTAGGTACAGGCAATCAGCCCCAGCATTTT. Protein: CASSVGTGNQPQHF.

The chain uses TRBV20-1 and TRBJ1-1; TRBD1 matches 9 bases. The CDR3 sequence is 13 residues long. Germline values: CDR1 DFQATT, CDR2 SNEGSKA (reference sequence). After removal of 3 bases from V and 3 bases from J, the junction contained 2 bases not matched to a gene. Here the CDR3 DNA reads TGCAGTGCTAGGGACAGGGGCCACACTGAAGCTTTCTTT. Translating it yields CSARDRGHTEAFF.

The CDR3 here is CASSPGQGYMNTEAFF. The CDR3 DNA is TGTGCCAGCAGCCCTGGACAGGGCTACATGAACACTGAAGCTTTCTTT. The chain uses TRBV7-9 and TRBJ1-1; TRBD1 matches at 8 bases. With 5 bases clipped from V and 0 bases from J, the junction kept 8 bases outside the gene matches. CDR3 size: 16 residues. Germline lookup yields CDR1 SEHNR and CDR2 FQNEAQ (reference sequence).

Only a few counts were recorded for this clonotype. The J gene is TRBJ2-3, the V gene TRBV14, with 12 bases matching TRBD1. This CDR3 contains 15 residues. Germline V lookup: CDR1 SGHDN, CDR2 FVKESK. Germline trimming cut 4 bases from V and 7 bases from J; bases unmatched to any gene: 6. The CDR3 DNA follows: TGTGCCAGCAGCCCCGCGGGACAGGGGGCACATACGCAGTATTTT. It yields the protein CASSPAGQGAHTQYF.

J is TRBJ2-5 and V is TRBV6-5; either TRBD1 or TRBD2 may supply D (5 bases each). The CDR3 loop spans 13 amino acids. Germline CDR1 reads MNHEY; CDR2 reads SVGAGI. V dropped 0 bases and J dropped 9 bases, with 11 bases sitting between them. The CDR3 DNA is TGTGCCAGCAGTTACTCCGGCGTGGGGGCCCAGTACTTC. It is translated as CASSYSGVGAQYF.

The rearrangement uses TRBV20-1 and TRBJ1-5; D is unclear. V was pared by 3 bases and J by 0 bases, with 9 bases between. Per germline, CDR1 DFQATT and CDR2 SNEGSKA (reference sequence). The CDR3 length is 14 residues. The chain's CDR3 is CSASGDYSNQPQHF. The CDR3 coding sequence is TGCAGTGCTAGCGGGGATTATAGCAATCAGCCCCAGCATTTT.

The V and J genes are TRBV7-8 and TRBJ2-1, with 7 bases fitting TRBD2. J lost 12 bases, V lost 0 bases, and 8 bases had no gene match. CDR1 SGHVS and CDR2 FQNEAQ come from the germline V gene. The CDR3 is 14 amino acids. The CDR3 bases are TGTGCCAGCAGCTTAGCGAGGACGGGAGGTGGGCAGTTCTTC. Amino acids: CASSLARTGGGQFF. Together with reference TRBV7-8 and TRBJ2-1, the CDR3 gives the full variable domain: GAGVSQSPRYKVAKRGQDVALRCDPISGHVSLFWYQQALGQGPEFLTYFQNEAQLDKSGLPSDRFFAERPEGSVSTLKIQRTQQEDSAVYLCASSLARTGGGQFFGPGTRLTVL.

The V and J genes are TRBV4-3 and TRBJ2-7; 10 bases map to TRBD2. Germline V gene data show CDR1 as LGHNA and CDR2 as YSLEER. Unmatched junction bases numbered 3, after V lost 3 bases and J lost 4 bases. CDR3 length: 14 amino acids. The CDR3 region has the DNA TGCGCCAGCAGCCAGACTAGCGGGTATTACGAGCAGTACTTC. This sequence encodes CASSQTSGYYEQYF.

The V and J genes are TRBV11-2 and TRBJ1-6, with TRBD1 as a possible D gene (6 bases). Trimming left V 5 bases short and J 10 bases short, with 12 bases between. The CDR3 is made up of 13 amino acids. Per germline, CDR1 SGHAT and CDR2 FQNNGV. CDR3 sequence: CASSGQDRSPLHF. The DNA for the CDR3 is TGTGCCAGCAGCGGCCAAGACAGGTCACCCCTCCACTTT.

The chain links TRBV5-1 to TRBJ2-3, with 15 positions matching TRBD2. V was pared by 3 bases and J by 4 bases, with 6 bases of the junction left unmatched. Germline values: CDR1 SGHRS, CDR2 YFSETQ. The CDR3 extends over 17 amino acids. The CDR3, as DNA: TGCGCCAGCAGCTCACTCGGACTAGCGGGAGGGCCAGATACGCAGTATTTT. Its protein is CASSSLGLAGGPDTQYF.

The rearrangement uses TRBV4-3 and TRBJ2-1; D is undetermined. Trimming pared 1 base from V and 15 bases from J, leaving 10 bases between. The CDR3 runs 11 residues. Per germline, CDR1 LGHNA and CDR2 YSLEER. The CDR3 loop reads CASSQGQVLFF. The CDR3 bases are TGCGCCAGCAGCCAAGGTCAGGTATTGTTCTTC.

There are a few counts of this clonotype. This chain joins TRBV20-1 and TRBJ2-2; 7 nucleotides match TRBD1. The CDR3 covers 16 residues. Trimming took 4 bases from V and 1 from J; bases not matched to a gene: 9. Germline V lookup: CDR1 DFQATT, CDR2 SNEGSKA (reference sequence). CDR3 coding DNA: TGCAGTGCTACCCGGACAGGATCTATGAACACCGGGGAGCTGTTTTTT. This codes for CSATRTGSMNTGELFF.

This clonotype was counted only a few times. This chain uses TRBV7-8 with TRBJ2-1, with no clear D. Germline assignment: CDR1 SGHVS and CDR2 FQNEAQ. The CDR3 is 17 residues long. Trimming shortened V by 2 bases and J by 0 bases, and 14 bases separated the two germline ends. CDR3 bases: TGTGCCAGCAGCTTAACATCACCACGATACTCCTACAATGAGCAGTTCTTC. It yields the protein CASSLTSPRYSYNEQFF.

The chain joins TRBV6-5 to TRBJ2-3; weak D call: TRBD1 (6 bases). Between the trimmed V and J ends, which lost 2 bases and 1 base, there was a span of 10 bases. The CDR3 totals 15 residues. Germline CDR1 MNHEY, CDR2 SVGAGI. CDR3 protein: CASSYNRVGTDTQYF. CDR3 DNA: TGTGCCAGCAGTTACAACAGGGTAGGCACAGATACGCAGTATTTT.

This clonotype was detected only a few times. The V gene is TRBV5-1, the J gene TRBJ2-1; D is perhaps TRBD1 (6 bases). The CDR3 length is 13 residues. The germline V gene encodes CDR1 SGHRS and CDR2 YFSETQ. V was shortened by 1 base and J by 7 bases, with 9 bases between the two germline ends. The CDR3 DNA reads as TGCGCCAGCAGCTTGTTACAGGGTAATGAGCAGTTCTTC. This gives the protein CASSLLQGNEQFF.

The CDR3 protein is CASSQAGGTSSYEQYF. DNA for the CDR3: TGTGCCAGCAGCCAAGCTGGTGGGACGAGCTCCTACGAGCAGTACTTC. The chain recombines TRBV4-2 with TRBJ2-7; D tentatively fits TRBD1 or TRBD2 (5 bases each). In germline, CDR1 is LGHNA, CDR2 YNFKEQ. There are 16 residues in the CDR3. Deletions cut 1 base from V and 0 bases from J, with 13 bases between.

This clonotype has just a few counts. The chain links TRBV7-9 to TRBJ2-7, with D unresolved. Deletions cut 1 base from V and 0 bases from J, with 10 bases between. The CDR3 loop spans 15 amino acids. Germline V gene lookup returns CDR1 SEHNR and CDR2 FQNEAQ (reference sequence). CDR3 loop: CASSLGQQISYEQYF. CDR3 nucleotides: TGTGCCAGCAGCTTAGGCCAGCAGATCTCCTACGAGCAGTACTTC.

At least ten counts were recorded for this clonotype. This rearrangement joins TRBV5-5 to TRBJ2-5; 9 positions agree with TRBD1. The CDR3 runs to 15 residues. V lost 3 bases and J lost 4; bases outside the gene matches: 7. CDR1 is SGHKS, CDR2 YYEKEE, per germline (reference sequence). The CDR3 loop is CASSSGTGITETQYF. The CDR3 nucleotides read TGTGCCAGCAGCTCCGGGACAGGGATTACAGAGACCCAGTACTTC.